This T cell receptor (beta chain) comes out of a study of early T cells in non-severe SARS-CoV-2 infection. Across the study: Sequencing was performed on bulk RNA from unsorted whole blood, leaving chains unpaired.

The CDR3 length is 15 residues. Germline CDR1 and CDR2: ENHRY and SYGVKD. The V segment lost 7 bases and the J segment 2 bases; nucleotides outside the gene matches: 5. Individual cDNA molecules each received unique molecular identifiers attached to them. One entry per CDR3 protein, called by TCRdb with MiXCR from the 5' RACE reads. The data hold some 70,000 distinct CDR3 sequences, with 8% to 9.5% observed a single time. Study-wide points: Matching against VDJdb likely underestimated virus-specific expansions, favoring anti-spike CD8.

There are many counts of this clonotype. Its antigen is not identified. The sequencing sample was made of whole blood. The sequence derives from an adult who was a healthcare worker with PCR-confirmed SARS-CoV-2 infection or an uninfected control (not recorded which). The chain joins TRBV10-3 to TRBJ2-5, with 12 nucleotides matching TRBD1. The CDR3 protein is CAINPGQGAQETQYF. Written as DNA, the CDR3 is TGTGCCATCAATCCGGGACAGGGGGCTCAAGAGACCCAGTACTTC.